This T cell receptor beta chain comes out of a study of blood T cell repertoires in COVID-19. Original methodology: Reference gene primers were amplified, and this amplification served to estimate nucleated cell counts. Sequencing was performed with immunoSEQ multiplex PCR; in TCRdb, only in-frame clones are kept and a portion is missing. The DNA was the basis for D and trimming; V, J and clone size are from that table. Here the sample spans 240,000 or so clones, over 80% being singletons. CDR1 is LNHDA and CDR2 is SQIVND in the germline V gene (reference sequence). The CDR3 runs to 13 residues. V was pared by 4 bases and J by 2 bases, with 1 base of the junction left unmatched. Everyone who took part was roughly 18 to 89 years old, and they came from about two dozen US areas. Assignment of participants to cohorts was predicated upon participant-reported clinical history.

The material sequenced was PBMCs or T cells enriched from blood (not recorded which). The rearrangement links TRBV19 to TRBJ1-2, with 7 positions matching TRBD1. This receptor was obtained from a man in his fifties who had been exposed to COVID-19. The CDR3 DNA reads TGTGCCAGTAGTAGGGGACAGAACTATGGCTACACCTTC. Amino acids: CASSRGQNYGYTF.